This T cell receptor (beta chain) was found in a study of shared clonotypes between healthy human individuals. Study as a whole: Participating donors consisted of two women and a few men aged 18 to 49. CD4 naive and memory got three plates each, CD8 naive two, CD8 memory one.

Execution of the assay was at deep level. Sorted-subset replicate PCRs used around 200 ng of genomic DNA. This amount corresponded to approximately 30,000 T cell genomes. Measured with immunoSEQ multiplex PCR; TCRdb has only the in-frame clones, and not every one. The sample carries about 110,000 clones, 68% recorded once. The CDR3 loop spans 15 amino acids. The V segment lost 4 bases and the J segment 7 bases; nucleotides outside the gene matches: 8. CDR1 and CDR2 from the germline V gene are ENHRY and SYGVKD. The TCR was taken from a woman in her 30s in good health. The sequencing input was memory CD8+ T cells sorted from blood. Subset reported: CD45RO+ cells pooled with CCR7-negative TemRA cells. This chain connects TRBV10-3 to TRBJ1-5; 9 bases align to TRBD1. CDR3 amino acids: CAISARRQGVQPQHF. The CDR3, as DNA: TGTGCCATCAGTGCCCGTAGACAGGGGGTCCAGCCCCAGCATTTT.